This T cell receptor (beta chain) was captured by sequencing in a study of CD8 T cells in Susac syndrome. CDR1 and CDR2 (germline): LGHDT, YNNKEL (reference sequence). V shed 0 bases and J shed 10 bases, with 7 bases lying between them. This CDR3 region has 12 residues. RNA, at 0.5 to 1 ug, was reverse transcribed with random hexamers. TCRdb reprocessed the immunoSEQ multiplex PCR reads via MiXCR and lists one record per CDR3 protein. The table has 150,000 to 200,000 distinct CDR3 sequences, roughly 95% seen once. The TCR comes from a human donor with multiple sclerosis. This chain connects TRBV3-1 to TRBJ2-4; no reliable D call. The sequencing input was CD4+ T cells from PBMCs. The CDR3 loop reads CASSQDSPIQYF. DNA of the CDR3: TGTGCCAGCAGCCAAGATTCTCCTATTCAGTACTTC.